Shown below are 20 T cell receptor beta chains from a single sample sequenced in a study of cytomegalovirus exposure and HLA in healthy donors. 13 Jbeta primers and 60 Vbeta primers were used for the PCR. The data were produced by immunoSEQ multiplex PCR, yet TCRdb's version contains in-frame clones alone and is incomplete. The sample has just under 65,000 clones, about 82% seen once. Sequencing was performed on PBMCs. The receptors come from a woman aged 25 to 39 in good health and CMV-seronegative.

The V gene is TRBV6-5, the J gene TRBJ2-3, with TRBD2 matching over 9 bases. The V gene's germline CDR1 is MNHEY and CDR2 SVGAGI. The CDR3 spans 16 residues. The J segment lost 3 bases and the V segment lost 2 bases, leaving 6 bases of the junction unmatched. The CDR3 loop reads CASSYRASGKTDTQYF. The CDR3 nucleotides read TGTGCCAGCAGTTACAGAGCTAGCGGGAAAACAGATACGCAGTATTTT.

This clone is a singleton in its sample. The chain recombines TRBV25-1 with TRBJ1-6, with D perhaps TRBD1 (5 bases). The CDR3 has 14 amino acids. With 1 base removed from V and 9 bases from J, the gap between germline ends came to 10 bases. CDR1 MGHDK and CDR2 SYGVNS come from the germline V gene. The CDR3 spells CASSEWGGGSPLHF. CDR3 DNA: TGTGCCAGCAGTGAATGGGGGGGTGGTTCACCCCTCCACTTT.

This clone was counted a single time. The CDR3 DNA follows: TGTGCCAGCAGCGACCGGGACAGGGGTCTGTACGAGCAGTACTTC. Protein: CASSDRDRGLYEQYF. The rearrangement uses TRBV7-9 and TRBJ2-7; TRBD1 agrees at 10 bases. The CDR3 length is 15 residues. The ends lost 5 bases at V and 4 bases at J; junction bases unmatched: 8. Germline-derived CDR1 and CDR2 are SEHNR and FQNEAQ (reference sequence).

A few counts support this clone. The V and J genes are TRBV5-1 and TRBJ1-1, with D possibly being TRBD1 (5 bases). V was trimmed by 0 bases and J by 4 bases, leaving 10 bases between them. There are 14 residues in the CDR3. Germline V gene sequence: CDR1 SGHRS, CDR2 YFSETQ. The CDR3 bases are TGCGCCAGCAGCTTGGCCATAGGGGTCACTGAAGCTTTCTTT. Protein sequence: CASSLAIGVTEAFF. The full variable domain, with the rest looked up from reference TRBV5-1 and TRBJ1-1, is KAGVTQTPRYLIKTRGQQVTLSCSPISGHRSVSWYQQTPGQGLQFLFEYFSETQRNKGNFPGRFSGRQFSNSRSEMNVSTLELGDSALYLCASSLAIGVTEAFFGQGTRLTVV.

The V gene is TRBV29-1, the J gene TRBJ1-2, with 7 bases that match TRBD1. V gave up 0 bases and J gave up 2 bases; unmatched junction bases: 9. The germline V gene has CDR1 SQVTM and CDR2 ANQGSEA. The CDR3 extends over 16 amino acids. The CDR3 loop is CSVEDEGQGGNYGYTF. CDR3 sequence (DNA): TGCAGCGTTGAAGATGAAGGGCAGGGGGGAAACTATGGCTACACCTTC.

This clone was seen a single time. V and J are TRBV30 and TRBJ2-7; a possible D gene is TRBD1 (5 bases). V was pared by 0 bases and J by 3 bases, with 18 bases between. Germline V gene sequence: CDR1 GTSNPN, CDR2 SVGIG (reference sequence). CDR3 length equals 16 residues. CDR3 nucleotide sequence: TGTGCCTGGAGTGTAGGGGCAGGGCTGAGGAACTACGAGCAGTACTTC. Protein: CAWSVGAGLRNYEQYF.

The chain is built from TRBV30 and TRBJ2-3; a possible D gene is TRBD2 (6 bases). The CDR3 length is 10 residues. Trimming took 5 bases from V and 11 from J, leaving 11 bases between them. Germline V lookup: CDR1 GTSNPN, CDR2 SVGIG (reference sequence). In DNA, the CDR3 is TGTGCCTGGGGGACTCAGAAGCAGTATTTT. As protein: CAWGTQKQYF.

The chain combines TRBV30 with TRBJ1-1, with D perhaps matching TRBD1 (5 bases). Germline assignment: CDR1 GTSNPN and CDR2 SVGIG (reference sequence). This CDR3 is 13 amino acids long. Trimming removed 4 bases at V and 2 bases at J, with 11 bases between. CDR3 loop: CAWNPGINTEAFF. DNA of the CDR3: TGTGCCTGGAATCCAGGGATTAACACTGAAGCTTTCTTT.

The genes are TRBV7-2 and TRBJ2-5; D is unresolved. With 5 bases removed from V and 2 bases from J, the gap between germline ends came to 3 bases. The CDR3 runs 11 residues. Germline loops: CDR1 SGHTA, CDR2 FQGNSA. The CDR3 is CASSPQETQYF. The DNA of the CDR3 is TGTGCCAGCAGCCCACAAGAGACCCAGTACTTC.

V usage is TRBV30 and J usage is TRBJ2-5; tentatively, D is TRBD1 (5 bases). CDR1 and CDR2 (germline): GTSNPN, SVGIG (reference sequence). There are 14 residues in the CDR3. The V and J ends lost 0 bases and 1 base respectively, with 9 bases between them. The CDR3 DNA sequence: TGTGCCTGGAGTGTAGGGCAGGGCCAAGAGACCCAGTACTTC. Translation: CAWSVGQGQETQYF.

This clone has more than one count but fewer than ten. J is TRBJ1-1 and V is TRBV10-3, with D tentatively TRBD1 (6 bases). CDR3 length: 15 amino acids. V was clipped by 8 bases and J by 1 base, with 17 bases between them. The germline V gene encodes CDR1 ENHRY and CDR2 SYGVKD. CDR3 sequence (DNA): TGTGCCATCCGGGAAGTGGACAGCCCGAACACTGAAGCTTTCTTT. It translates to CAIREVDSPNTEAFF.

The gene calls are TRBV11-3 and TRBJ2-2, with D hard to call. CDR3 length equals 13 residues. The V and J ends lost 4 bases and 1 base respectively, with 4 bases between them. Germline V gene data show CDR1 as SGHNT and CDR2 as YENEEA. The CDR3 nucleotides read TGTGCCAGCAGCTCAGTGAACACCGGGGAGCTGTTTTTT. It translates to CASSSVNTGELFF.

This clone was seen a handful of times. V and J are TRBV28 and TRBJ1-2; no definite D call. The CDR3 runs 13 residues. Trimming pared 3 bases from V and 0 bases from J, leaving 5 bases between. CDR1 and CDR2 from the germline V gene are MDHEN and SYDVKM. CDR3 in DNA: TGTGCCAGCAGTTTTCTAGCTAACTATGGCTACACCTTC. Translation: CASSFLANYGYTF.

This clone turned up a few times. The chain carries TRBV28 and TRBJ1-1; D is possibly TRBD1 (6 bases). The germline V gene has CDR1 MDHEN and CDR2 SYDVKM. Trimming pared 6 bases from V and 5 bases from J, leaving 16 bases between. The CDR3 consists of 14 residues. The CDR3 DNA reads TGTGCCAGCAGCCAACACTCAGGGGAAACTGAAGCTTTCTTT. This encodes CASSQHSGETEAFF.

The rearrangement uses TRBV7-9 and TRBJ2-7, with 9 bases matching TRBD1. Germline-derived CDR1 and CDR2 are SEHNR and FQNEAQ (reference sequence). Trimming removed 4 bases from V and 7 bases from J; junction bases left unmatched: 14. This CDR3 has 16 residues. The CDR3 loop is CASSSRNRGLTGEQYF. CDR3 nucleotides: TGTGCCAGCAGCTCACGAAACAGGGGGCTAACGGGAGAGCAGTACTTC.

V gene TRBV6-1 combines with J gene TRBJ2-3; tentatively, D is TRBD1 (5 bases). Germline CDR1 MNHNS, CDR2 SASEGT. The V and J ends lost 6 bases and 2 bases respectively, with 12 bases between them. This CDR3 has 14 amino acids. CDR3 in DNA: TGTGCCAGCAGCCCCTATGGACACACAGATACGCAGTATTTT. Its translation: CASSPYGHTDTQYF.

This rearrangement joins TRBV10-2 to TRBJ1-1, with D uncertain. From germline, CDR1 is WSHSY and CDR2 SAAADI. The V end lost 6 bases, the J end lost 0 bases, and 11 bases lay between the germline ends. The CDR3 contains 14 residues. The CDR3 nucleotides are TGCGCCAGCAGGGAGACGGTTATGAACACTGAAGCTTTCTTT. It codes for CASRETVMNTEAFF.

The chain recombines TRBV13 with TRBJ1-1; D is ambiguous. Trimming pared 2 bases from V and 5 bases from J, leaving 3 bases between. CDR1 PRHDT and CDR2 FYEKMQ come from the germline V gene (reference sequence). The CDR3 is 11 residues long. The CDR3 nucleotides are TGTGCCAGCAGCTTACGGACTGAAGCTTTCTTT. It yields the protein CASSLRTEAFF.

This chain's CDR3 is CASSNRGRDAKNIQYF. The DNA for the CDR3 is TGTGCCAGCAGCAACAGGGGGCGAGATGCCAAAAACATTCAGTACTTC. The rearrangement joins TRBV5-4 to TRBJ2-4; 9 nucleotides agree with TRBD1. V trimming: 4 bases; J trimming: 1 base; junction bases outside the gene matches: 6. The germline gives CDR1 SGHNT, CDR2 YYREEE (reference sequence). The CDR3 runs 16 residues. Filled out from reference TRBV5-4 and TRBJ2-4, the complete variable domain reads ETGVTQSPTHLIKTRGQQVTLRCSSQSGHNTVSWYQQALGQGPQFIFQYYREEENGRGNFPPRFSGLQFPNYSSELNVNALELDDSALYLCASSNRGRDAKNIQYFGAGTRLSVL.

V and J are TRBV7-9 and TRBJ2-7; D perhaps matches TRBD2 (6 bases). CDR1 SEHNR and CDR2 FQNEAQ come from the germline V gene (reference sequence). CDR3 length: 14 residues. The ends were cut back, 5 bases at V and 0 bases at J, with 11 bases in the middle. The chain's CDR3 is CASSRIGGSYEQYF. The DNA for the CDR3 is TGTGCCAGCAGCCGTATCGGGGGCTCCTACGAGCAGTACTTC.